This record concerns one TCR beta chain sequence. Its antigen is unknown. Germline loops: CDR1 LNHDA, CDR2 SQIVND (reference sequence). Trimming took 5 bases from V and 0 from J, leaving 16 bases between them. This CDR3 contains 16 residues. The data were obtained in a study of cytomegalovirus exposure and HLA in healthy donors. General study points: TCR beta V segments were, for the most part, productive about 87% or about 30% of the time in an earlier analysis.

Vbeta (60) and Jbeta (13) primers were used in the PCR. Profiling relied on immunoSEQ multiplex PCR, and the TCRdb table lists in-frame clones only, not all of them. This sample has 150,000 to 200,000 clones, with 82% found just once. The origin of this receptor is a woman between 18 and 30 years old in good health and CMV-seronegative. The source material was PBMCs. The V and J genes are TRBV19 and TRBJ1-2; D remains ambiguous. CDR3 coding DNA: TGTGCCAGTAGTCGGGTAGGGAGGTCCCCTAACTATGGCTACACCTTC. Translated, it gives CASSRVGRSPNYGYTF. The whole variable domain, remainder taken from reference TRBV19 and TRBJ1-2, is DGGITQSPKYLFRKEGQNVTLSCEQNLNHDAMYWYRQDPGQGLRLIYYSQIVNDFQKGDIAEGYSVSREKKESFPLTVTSAQKNPTAFYLCASSRVGRSPNYGYTFGSGTRLTVV.